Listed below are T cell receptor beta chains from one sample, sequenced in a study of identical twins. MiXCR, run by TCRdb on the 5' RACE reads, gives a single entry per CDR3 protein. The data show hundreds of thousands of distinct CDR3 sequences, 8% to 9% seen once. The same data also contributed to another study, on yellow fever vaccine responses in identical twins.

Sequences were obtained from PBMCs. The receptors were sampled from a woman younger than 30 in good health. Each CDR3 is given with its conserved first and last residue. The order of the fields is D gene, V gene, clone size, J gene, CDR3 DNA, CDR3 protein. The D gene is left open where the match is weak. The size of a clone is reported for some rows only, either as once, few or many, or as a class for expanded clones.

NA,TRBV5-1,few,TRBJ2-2,TGCGCCAGCAGGCCAACTAGCTCGAACACCGGGGAGCTGTTTTTT,CASRPTSSNTGELFF
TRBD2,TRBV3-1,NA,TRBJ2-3,TGTGCCAAGCGGGGGGCGGGAGATACGCAGTATTTT,CAKRGAGDTQYF
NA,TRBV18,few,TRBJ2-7,TGTGCCAGCTCACCACCCGGGGTCCAAGGGCCCGAGCAGTACTTC,CASSPPGVQGPEQYF
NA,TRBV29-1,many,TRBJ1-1,TGCAGCGTCGCCAGGGGGAACACTGAAGCTTTCTTT,CSVARGNTEAFF
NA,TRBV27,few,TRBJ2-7,TGTGCCAGCTTACTCGGGGACGCGAGCTCCTACGAGCAGTACTTC,CASLLGDASSYEQYF
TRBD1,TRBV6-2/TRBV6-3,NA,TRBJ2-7,TGTGCCAGCAGCACCGGGACAGGGGTAATCTACGAGCAGTACTTC,CASSTGTGVIYEQYF
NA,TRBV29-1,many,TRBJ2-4,TGCAGCGTCCCCGGGACGACTAAGGACATTCAGTACTTC,CSVPGTTKDIQYF
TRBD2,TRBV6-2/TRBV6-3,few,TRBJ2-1,TGTGCCAGCACGACACCGGGACTAGCGGGATATGAGCAGTTCTTC,CASTTPGLAGYEQFF
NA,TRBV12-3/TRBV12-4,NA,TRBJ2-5,TGTGCCAGCATGCGAGCAGGGGGGCCGCAAGAGACCCAGTACTTC,CASMRAGGPQETQYF
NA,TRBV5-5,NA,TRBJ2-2,TGTGCCAGCAGCTGGTCTAGCTCGTACACCGGGGAGCTGTTTTTT,CASSWSSSYTGELFF
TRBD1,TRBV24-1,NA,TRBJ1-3,TGTGCCACCAGTGATTCACAGGGGACTGGAAACACCATATATTTT,CATSDSQGTGNTIYF
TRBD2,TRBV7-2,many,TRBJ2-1,TGTGCCAGCAGCTTTCTAGCGGGGCCTTACAATGAGCAGTTCTTC,CASSFLAGPYNEQFF
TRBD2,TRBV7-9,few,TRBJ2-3,TGTGCCAGCAGCTCCCTGGGACTAGCGGTCACAGATACGCAGTATTTT,CASSSLGLAVTDTQYF
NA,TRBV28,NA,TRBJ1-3,TGTGCCAGCCGATCTGGGACATTGGGCTCTGGAAACACCATATATTTT,CASRSGTLGSGNTIYF
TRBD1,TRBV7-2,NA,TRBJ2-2,TGTGCCAGCAGCGACAGGGGGGCGAACACCGGGGAGCTGTTTTTT,CASSDRGANTGELFF
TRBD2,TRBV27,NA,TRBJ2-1,TGTGCCAGCAGTTGGGGGGGAATAAGATCCTACAATGAGCAGTTCTTC,CASSWGGIRSYNEQFF
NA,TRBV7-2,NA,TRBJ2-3,TGTGCCAGCAGCTCTCCATTATGGGATACGCAGTATTTT,CASSSPLWDTQYF
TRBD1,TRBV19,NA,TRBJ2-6,TGTGCCAGTAGCCCGACAGGGGGCACCGGGGCCAACGTCCTGACTTTC,CASSPTGGTGANVLTF
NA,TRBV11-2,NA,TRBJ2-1,TGTGCCAGCAGCTTAGATCGGGGGATGGCACACAATGAGCAGTTCTTC,CASSLDRGMAHNEQFF
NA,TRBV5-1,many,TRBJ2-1,TGCGCCAGCAGGCAACCGACTAGAGGTGTGAATGAGCAGTTCTTC,CASRQPTRGVNEQFF
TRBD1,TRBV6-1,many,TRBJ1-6,TGTGCCAGCAGTGAAGTGGAGGGGGCGTATTCACCCCTCCACTTT,CASSEVEGAYSPLHF
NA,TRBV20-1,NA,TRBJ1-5,TGCAGTGTCGTTGTTGGTCAGGGACAGCCCCAGCATTTT,CSVVVGQGQPQHF
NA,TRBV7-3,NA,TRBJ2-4,TGTGCCAGCAGCCAAGACAGGAAAAACATTCAGTACTTC,CASSQDRKNIQYF
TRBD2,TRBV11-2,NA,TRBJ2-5,TGTGCCAGCAGCTCTAGGACTAGCACAGAGACCCAGTACTTC,CASSSRTSTETQYF
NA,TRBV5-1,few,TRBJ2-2,TGCGCCAGCAGCTTGGTCCAAGATAACACCGGGGAGCTGTTTTTT,CASSLVQDNTGELFF
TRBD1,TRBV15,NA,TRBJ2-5,TGTGCCACCAGTCTAGGGACAGGGACACAAGAGACCCAGTACTTC,CATSLGTGTQETQYF
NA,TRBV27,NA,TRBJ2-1,TGTGCCAGCAGTCATCCGGACTCCAGAAACAATGAGCAGTTCTTC,CASSHPDSRNNEQFF
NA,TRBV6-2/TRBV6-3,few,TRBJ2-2,TGTGCCAGCAGTTACGAAGGACTGAACACCGGGGAGCTGTTTTTT,CASSYEGLNTGELFF
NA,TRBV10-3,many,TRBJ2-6,TGTGCCATCAGTGAGCCACAATCTTGGAGCTCTGGGGCCAACGTCCTGACTTTC,CAISEPQSWSSGANVLTF
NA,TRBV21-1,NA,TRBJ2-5,TGTGCCAGCAGCACCCTCCTAAGGCCACCAAGGGACAGGGGGCTCCAAGAGACCCAGTACTTC,CASSTLLRPPRDRGLQETQYF
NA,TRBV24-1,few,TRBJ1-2,TGTGCCACCAGTGATTCGGACATAGCTAACTATGGCTACACCTTC,CATSDSDIANYGYTF
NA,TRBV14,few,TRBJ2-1,TGTGCCAGCAGCCAAGATCTGAGGGAACGGCAGTTCTTC,CASSQDLRERQFF
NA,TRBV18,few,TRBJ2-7,TGTGCCAGCTCACCAACAGGGATCACCTACGAGCAGTACTTC,CASSPTGITYEQYF
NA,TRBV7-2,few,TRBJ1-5,TGTGCCAGCAGCTGGCAGTGGAATCAGCCCCAGCATTTT,CASSWQWNQPQHF
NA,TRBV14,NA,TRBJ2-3,TGTGCCAGCAGCCCCAATTGGACAGTCCTTGGGACAGATACGCAGTATTTT,CASSPNWTVLGTDTQYF
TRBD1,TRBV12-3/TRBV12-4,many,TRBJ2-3,TGTGCCAGCAGTCCCGCCGGGACAGGGACAGATACGCAGTATTTT,CASSPAGTGTDTQYF
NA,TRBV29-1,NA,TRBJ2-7,TGCAGCGTTGGATTAGCGTTAGCCTCCTACGAGCAGTACTTC,CSVGLALASYEQYF
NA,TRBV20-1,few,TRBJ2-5,TGCAGTGCTAGAATAGGGCATGGTAGTCAAGAGACCCAGTACTTC,CSARIGHGSQETQYF
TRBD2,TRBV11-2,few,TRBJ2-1,TGTGCCAGCAGCTTAGGCCGGGAGGTTCGGGGATATGAGCAGTTCTTC,CASSLGREVRGYEQFF
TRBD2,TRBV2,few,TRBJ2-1,TGTGCCACCCACAGCGGGGGGAACTACAATGAGCAGTTCTTC,CATHSGGNYNEQFF
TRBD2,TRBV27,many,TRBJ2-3,TGTGCCAGCAGTGAACTAGCGCTAAGCACAGATACGCAGTATTTT,CASSELALSTDTQYF
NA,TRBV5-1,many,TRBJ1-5,TGCGCCAGCAGCTTACAGGCGGGTCAGCCCCAGCATTTT,CASSLQAGQPQHF
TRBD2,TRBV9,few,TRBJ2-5,TGTGCCAGCAGCCCCGGCGAGAGCGGGGGTCGAGAGACCCAGTACTTC,CASSPGESGGRETQYF
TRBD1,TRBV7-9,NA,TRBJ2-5,TGTGCCAGCAGCACTGGGACAGGGCTCGGGGAGACCCAGTACTTC,CASSTGTGLGETQYF
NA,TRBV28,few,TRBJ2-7,TGTGCCAGCAGCCCAACAGCCCTCCGGGAAAGATCCTACGAGCAGTACTTC,CASSPTALRERSYEQYF
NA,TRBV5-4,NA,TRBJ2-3,TGTGCCAGCAGCGGGGACCCTGGGAGTACGCAGTATTTT,CASSGDPGSTQYF
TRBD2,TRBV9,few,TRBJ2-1,TGTGCCAGCAGCGTAGCACTAGCGGCCTCCTACAATGAGCAGTTCTTC,CASSVALAASYNEQFF
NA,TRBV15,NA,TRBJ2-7,TGTGCCACCAGCAGCCCCCAGAGAATAGGCTACGAGCAGTACTTC,CATSSPQRIGYEQYF
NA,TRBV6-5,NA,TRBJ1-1,TGTGCCAGCAGTTACTCGATCGAGTCGAACACTGAAGCTTTCTTT,CASSYSIESNTEAFF
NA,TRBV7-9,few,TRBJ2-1,TGTGCCAGCAGCTTGGTCAGGGGCCACAATGAGCAGTTCTTC,CASSLVRGHNEQFF
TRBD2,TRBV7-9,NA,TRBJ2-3,TGTGCAACTTGGCGGGAGGGCCGGACAGATACGCAGTATTTT,CATWREGRTDTQYF
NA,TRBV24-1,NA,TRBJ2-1,TGTGCCACCGGGACATCCGCCAATGAGCAGTTCTTC,CATGTSANEQFF
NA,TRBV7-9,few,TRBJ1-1,TGTGCCAGCAGCTTATCAGCTTCGTATACTGAAGCTTTCTTT,CASSLSASYTEAFF
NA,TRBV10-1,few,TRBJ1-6,TGCGCCAGCAGCGTACAGGGCGAGGATTCACCCCTCCACTTT,CASSVQGEDSPLHF
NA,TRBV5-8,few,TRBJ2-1,TGTGCCAGCAGCCACCGGGACCTCAGCAATGAGCAGTTCTTC,CASSHRDLSNEQFF